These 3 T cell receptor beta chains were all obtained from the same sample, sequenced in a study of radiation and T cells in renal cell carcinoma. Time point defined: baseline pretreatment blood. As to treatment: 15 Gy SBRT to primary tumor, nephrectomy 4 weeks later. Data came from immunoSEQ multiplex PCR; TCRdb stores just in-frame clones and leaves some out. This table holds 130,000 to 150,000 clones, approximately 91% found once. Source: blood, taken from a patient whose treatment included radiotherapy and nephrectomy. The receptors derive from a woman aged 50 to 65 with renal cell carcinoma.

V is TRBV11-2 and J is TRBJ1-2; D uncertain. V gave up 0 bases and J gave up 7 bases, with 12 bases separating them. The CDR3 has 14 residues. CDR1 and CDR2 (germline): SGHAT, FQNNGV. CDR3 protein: CASSLEGGSVGYTF. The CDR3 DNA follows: TGTGCCAGCAGCTTAGAGGGCGGCAGCGTTGGCTACACCTTC.

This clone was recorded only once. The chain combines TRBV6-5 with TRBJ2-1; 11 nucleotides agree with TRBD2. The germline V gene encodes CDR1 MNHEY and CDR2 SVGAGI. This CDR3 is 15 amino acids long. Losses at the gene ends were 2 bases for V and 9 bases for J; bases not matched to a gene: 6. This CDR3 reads CASSYLAGGQGEQFF. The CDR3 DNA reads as TGTGCCAGCAGTTACCTAGCGGGGGGACAGGGTGAGCAGTTCTTC.

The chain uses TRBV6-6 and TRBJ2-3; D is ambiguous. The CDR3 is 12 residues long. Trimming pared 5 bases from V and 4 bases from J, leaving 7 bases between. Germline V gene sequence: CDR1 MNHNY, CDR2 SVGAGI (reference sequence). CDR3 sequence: CASSPPSDTQYF. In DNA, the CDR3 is TGTGCCAGCAGTCCCCCGTCAGATACGCAGTATTTT.